Listed below are T cell receptor beta chains from one sample, sequenced in a study of shared clonotypes between healthy human individuals. Some clones are missing from TCRdb's copy, which holds only in-frame ones; the method was immunoSEQ multiplex PCR. The repertoire includes some 2 million clones, about 95% of them detected once, and about 1.1% sits in the top ten. What was sequenced was naive CD8+ T cells sorted from blood. All receptors derive from a man younger than 35 in good health. CDR3s include the opening cysteine and the closing phenylalanine or tryptophan.

>TRBJ2-1|TRBV30
CAWSVGIGVHNEQFF
>TRBJ2-3|TRBV4-3
CASSQVGDTQYF
>TRBJ2-1|TRBV2
CASSEPPGSVYNEQFF
>TRBJ2-2|TRBV4-1
CASSQGMSGELFF
>TRBJ1-1|TRBV2
CASSEPGEAAFF
>TRBJ2-2|TRBV4-3
CASSQDMSSGLRTGELFF
>TRBJ2-7|TRBV7-8
CASSTESSYEQYF
>TRBJ2-5|TRBV9
CASSVDGGGALETQYF
>TRBJ2-7|TRBV7-2
CASSPYHSYEQYF
>TRBJ2-1|TRBV5-4
CASSLARWGGGTYNEQFF
>TRBJ2-7|TRBV7-9
CASSRGTSYEQYF
>TRBJ1-1|TRBV2
CASSSGRENTEAFF
>TRBJ1-1|TRBV27
CASSLRGGDTEAFF
>TRBJ1-5|TRBV5-1
CASSLSGLGDQPQHF
>TRBJ1-2|TRBV29-1
CSVERRKGYTF
>TRBJ2-4|TRBV5-4
CASSLEGNIQYF
>TRBJ2-1|TRBV5-1
CASSLAASRDNEQFF
>TRBJ2-1|TRBV4-1
CASSLILAGGPNEQFF
>TRBJ2-1|TRBV7-6
CASGRGGSYNEQFF
>TRBJ1-2|TRBV5-1
CASSWGGDYGYTF
>TRBJ2-7|TRBV7-9
CASSFPPGQGTVEQYF
>TRBJ2-7|TRBV5-4
CAYSNLGGEQYF
>TRBJ1-5|TRBV5-1
CASSFGGENQPQHF
>TRBJ2-5|TRBV10-1
CASSDHYGVETQYF
>TRBJ1-2|TRBV9
CASSLGSNYGYTF
>TRBJ2-2|TRBV19
CASSIRQGLVGELFF
>TRBJ2-5|TRBV7-2
CASSPIDLWTSPMTQYF